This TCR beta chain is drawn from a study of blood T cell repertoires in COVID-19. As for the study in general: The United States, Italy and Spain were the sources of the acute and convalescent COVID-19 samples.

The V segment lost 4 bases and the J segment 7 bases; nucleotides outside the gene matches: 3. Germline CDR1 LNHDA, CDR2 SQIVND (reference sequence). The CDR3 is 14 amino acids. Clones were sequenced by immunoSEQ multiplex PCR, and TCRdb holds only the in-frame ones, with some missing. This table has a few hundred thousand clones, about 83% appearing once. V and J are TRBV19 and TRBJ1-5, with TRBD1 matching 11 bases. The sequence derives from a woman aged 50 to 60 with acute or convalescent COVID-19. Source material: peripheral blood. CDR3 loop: CASSRDRGFQPQHF. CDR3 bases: TGTGCCAGTAGTAGGGACAGGGGGTTCCAGCCCCAGCATTTT.